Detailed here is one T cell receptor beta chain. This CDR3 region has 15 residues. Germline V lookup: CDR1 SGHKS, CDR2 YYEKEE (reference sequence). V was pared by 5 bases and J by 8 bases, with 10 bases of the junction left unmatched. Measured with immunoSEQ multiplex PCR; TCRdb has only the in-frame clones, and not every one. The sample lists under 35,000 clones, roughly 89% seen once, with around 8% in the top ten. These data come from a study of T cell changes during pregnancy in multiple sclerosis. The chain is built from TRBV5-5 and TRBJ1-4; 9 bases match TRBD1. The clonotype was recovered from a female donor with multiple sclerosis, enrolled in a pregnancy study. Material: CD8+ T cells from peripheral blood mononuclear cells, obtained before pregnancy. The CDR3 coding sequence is TGTGCCAGCAGTTCCGGGACAGGGAGGGGGGAAAAACTGTTTTTT. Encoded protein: CASSSGTGRGEKLFF.